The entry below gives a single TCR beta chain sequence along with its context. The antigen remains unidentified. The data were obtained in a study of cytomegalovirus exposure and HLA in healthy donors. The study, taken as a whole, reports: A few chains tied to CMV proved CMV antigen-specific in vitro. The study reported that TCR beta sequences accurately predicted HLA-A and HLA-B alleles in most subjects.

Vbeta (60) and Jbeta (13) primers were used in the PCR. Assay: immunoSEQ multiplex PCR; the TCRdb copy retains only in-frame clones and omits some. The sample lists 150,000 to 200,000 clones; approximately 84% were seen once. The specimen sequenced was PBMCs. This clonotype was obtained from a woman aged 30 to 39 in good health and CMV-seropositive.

The CDR3 protein is CASSVAGTRTDTQYF. CDR3 sequence (DNA): TGTGCCAGCAGCGTAGCGGGGACTAGGACAGATACGCAGTATTTT. The V and J genes are TRBV9 and TRBJ2-3; 8 bases agree with TRBD2. The CDR3 spans 15 residues. Germline values: CDR1 SGDLS, CDR2 YYNGEE. V shed 0 bases, J shed 3 bases, and the junction held 3 bases outside the gene matches.